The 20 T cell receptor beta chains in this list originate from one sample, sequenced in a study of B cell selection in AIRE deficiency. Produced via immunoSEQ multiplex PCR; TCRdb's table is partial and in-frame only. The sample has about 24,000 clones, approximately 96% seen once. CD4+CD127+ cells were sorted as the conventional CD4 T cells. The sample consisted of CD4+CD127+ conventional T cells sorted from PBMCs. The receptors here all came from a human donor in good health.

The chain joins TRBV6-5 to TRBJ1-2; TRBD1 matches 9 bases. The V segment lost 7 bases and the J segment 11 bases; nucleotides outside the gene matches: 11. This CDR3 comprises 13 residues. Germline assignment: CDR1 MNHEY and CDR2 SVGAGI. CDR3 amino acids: CASTIRQGGGYTF. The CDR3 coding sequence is TGTGCCAGCACCATAAGACAGGGGGGTGGTTACACCTTC.

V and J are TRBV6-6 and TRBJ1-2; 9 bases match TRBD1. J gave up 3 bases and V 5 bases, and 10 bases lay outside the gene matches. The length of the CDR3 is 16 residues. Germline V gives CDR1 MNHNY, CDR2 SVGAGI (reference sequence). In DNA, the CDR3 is TGTGCCAGCAGTAAACCTCCGGGACAGGGAGACTATGGCTACACCTTC. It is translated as CASSKPPGQGDYGYTF.

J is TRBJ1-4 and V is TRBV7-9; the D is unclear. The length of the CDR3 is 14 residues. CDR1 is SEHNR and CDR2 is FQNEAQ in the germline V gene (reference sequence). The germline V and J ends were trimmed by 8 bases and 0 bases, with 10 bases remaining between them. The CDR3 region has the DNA TGTGCCAGCGTCCGCCTTGCAACTAATGAAAAACTGTTTTTT. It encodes CASVRLATNEKLFF.

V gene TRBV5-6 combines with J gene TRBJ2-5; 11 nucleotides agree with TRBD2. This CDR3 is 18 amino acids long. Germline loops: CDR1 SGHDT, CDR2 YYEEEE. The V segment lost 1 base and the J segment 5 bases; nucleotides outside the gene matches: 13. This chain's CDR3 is CASSLLAGGLERQETQYF. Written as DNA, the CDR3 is TGTGCCAGCAGCTTGTTAGCGGGGGGGCTCGAGAGACAGGAGACCCAGTACTTC.

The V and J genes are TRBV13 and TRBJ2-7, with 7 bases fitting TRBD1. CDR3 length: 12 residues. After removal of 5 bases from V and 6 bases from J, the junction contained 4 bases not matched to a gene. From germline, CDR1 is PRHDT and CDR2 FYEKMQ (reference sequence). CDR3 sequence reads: CASSRNRGEQYF. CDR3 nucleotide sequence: TGTGCCAGCAGCAGGAACAGGGGCGAGCAGTACTTC.

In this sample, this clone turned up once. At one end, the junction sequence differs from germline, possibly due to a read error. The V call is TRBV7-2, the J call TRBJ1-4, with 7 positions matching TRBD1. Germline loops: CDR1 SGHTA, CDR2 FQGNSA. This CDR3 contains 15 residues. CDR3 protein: CASSATGTVNEKLFF. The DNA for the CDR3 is TGTGCCAGCAGCGCTACCGGGACAGTCAATGAAAAGCTGTTTTTT.

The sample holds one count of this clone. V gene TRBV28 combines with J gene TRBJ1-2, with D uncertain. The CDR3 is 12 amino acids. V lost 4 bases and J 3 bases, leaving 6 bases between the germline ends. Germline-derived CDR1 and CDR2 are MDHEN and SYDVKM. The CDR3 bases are TGTGCCAGCAGTTATGAGTACTATGGCTACACCTTC. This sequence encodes CASSYEYYGYTF.

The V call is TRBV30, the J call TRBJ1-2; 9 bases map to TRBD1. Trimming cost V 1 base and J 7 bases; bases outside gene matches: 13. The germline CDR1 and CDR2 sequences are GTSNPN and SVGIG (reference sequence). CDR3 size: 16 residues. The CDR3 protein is CAWSADRGAILGGYTF. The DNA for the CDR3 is TGTGCCTGGAGTGCGGACAGGGGAGCGATCTTAGGTGGCTACACCTTC.

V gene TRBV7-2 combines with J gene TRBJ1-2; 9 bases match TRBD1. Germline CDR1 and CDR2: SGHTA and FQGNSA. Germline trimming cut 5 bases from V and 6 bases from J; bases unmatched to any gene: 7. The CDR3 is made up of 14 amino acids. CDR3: CASSQWTGVDGYTF. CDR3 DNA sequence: TGTGCCAGCAGCCAGTGGACAGGGGTAGATGGCTACACCTTC.

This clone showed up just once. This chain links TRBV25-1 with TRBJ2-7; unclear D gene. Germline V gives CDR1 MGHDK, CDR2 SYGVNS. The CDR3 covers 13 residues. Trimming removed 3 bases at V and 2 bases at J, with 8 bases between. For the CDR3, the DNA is TGTGCCAGCAGTGAGGGGATTCCCTACGAGCAGTACTTC. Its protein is CASSEGIPYEQYF.

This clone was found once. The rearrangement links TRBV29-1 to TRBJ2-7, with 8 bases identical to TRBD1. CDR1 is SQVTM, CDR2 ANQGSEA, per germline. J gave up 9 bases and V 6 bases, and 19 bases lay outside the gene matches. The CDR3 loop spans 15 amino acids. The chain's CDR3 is CSVGGTDRAPSGQYF. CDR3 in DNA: TGCAGCGTCGGGGGTACGGACAGGGCCCCTTCGGGGCAGTACTTC.

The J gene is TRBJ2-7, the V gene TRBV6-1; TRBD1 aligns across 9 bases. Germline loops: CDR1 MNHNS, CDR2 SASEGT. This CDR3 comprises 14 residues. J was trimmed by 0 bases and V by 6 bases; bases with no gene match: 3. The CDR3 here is CASSGTGFSYEQYF. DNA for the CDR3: TGTGCCAGCAGCGGGACAGGGTTCTCCTACGAGCAGTACTTC.

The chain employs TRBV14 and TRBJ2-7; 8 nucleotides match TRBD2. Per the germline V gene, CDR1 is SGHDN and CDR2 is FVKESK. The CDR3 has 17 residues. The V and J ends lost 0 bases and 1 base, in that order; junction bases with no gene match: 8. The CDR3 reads CASSQDIGRGASYEQYF. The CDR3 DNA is TGTGCCAGCAGCCAAGATATCGGGCGGGGGGCATCCTACGAGCAGTACTTC. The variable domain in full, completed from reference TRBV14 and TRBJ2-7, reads EAGVTQFPSHSVIEKGQTVTLRCDPISGHDNLYWYRRVMGKEIKFLLHFVKESKQDESGMPNNRFLAERTGGTYSTLKVQPAELEDSGVYFCASSQDIGRGASYEQYFGPGTRLTVT.

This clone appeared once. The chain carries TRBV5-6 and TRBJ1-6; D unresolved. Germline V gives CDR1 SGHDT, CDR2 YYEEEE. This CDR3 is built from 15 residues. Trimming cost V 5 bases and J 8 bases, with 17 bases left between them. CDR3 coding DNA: TGTGCCAGCAGTCTAGGTGGGTTAGGGCATTCACCCCTCCACTTT. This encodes CASSLGGLGHSPLHF.

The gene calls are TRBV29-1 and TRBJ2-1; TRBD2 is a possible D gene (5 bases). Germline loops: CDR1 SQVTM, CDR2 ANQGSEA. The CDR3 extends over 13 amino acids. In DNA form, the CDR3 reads TGCAGTGGACTCCCCAGCTCCTACAATGAGCAGTTCTTC. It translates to CSGLPSSYNEQFF.

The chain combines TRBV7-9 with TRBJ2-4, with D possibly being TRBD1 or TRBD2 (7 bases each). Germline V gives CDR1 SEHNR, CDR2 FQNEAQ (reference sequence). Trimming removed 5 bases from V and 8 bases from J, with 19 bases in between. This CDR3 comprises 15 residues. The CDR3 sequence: CASSPRRGGPDIQYF. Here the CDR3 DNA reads TGTGCCAGCAGCCCTCGCAGGGGGGGCCCAGACATTCAGTACTTC. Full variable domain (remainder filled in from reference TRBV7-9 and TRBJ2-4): DTGVSQNPRHKITKRGQNVTFRCDPISEHNRLYWYRQTLGQGPEFLTYFQNEAQLEKSRLLSDRFSAERPKGSFSTLEIQRTEQGDSAMYLCASSPRRGGPDIQYFGAGTRLSVL.

The CDR3 sequence is CASSRTSEETQYF. The CDR3 bases are TGTGCCAGCAGCCGAACTAGCGAGGAGACCCAGTACTTC. The chain links TRBV7-3 to TRBJ2-5, with 7 bases matching TRBD2. The germline V gene encodes CDR1 SGHTA and CDR2 FQGTGA. The CDR3 runs 13 residues. With 5 bases clipped from V and 5 bases from J, the junction kept 5 bases outside the gene matches.

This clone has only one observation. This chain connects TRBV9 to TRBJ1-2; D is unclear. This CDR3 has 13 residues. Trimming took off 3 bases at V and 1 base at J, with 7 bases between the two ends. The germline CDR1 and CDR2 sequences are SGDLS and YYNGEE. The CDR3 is CASSEPNNYGYTF. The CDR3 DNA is TGTGCCAGCAGCGAGCCGAATAACTATGGCTACACCTTC. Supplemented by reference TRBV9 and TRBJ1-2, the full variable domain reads DSGVTQTPKHLITATGQRVTLRCSPRSGDLSVYWYQQSLDQGLQFLIQYYNGEERAKGNILERFSAQQFPDLHSELNLSSLELGDSALYFCASSEPNNYGYTFGSGTRLTVV.

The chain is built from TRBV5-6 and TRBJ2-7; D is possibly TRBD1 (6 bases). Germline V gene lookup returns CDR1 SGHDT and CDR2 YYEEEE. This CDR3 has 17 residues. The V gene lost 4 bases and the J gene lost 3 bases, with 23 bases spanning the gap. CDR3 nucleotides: TGTGCCAGCAGCCCCCTTGGACAGCCTACCCAGCTCTACGAGCAGTACTTC. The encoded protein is CASSPLGQPTQLYEQYF.

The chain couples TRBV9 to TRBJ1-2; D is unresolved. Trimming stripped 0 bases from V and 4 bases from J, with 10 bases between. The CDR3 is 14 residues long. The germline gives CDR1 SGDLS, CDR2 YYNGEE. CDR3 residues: CASSVELRPYGYTF. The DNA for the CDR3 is TGTGCCAGCAGCGTAGAACTAAGGCCCTATGGCTACACCTTC.